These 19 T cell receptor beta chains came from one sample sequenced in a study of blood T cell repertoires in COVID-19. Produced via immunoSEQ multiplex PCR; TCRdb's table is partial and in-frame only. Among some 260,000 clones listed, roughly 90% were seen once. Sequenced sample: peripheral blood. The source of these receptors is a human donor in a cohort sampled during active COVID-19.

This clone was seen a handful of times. The CDR3 spells CASRPGQGTGELFF. In DNA, the CDR3 is TGTGCCAGCAGGCCCGGACAGGGAACGGGGGAGCTGTTTTTT. The V gene is TRBV6-6, the J gene TRBJ2-2; 8 bases are shared with TRBD1. Germline loops: CDR1 MNHNY, CDR2 SVGAGI (reference sequence). The J segment lost 8 bases and the V segment lost 6 bases, leaving 8 bases of the junction unmatched. CDR3 length: 14 residues.

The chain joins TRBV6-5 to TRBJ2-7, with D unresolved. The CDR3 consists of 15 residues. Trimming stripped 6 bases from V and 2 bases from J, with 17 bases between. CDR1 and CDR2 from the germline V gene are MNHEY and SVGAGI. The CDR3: CASSRNQITTYEQYF. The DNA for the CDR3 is TGTGCCAGCAGCCGTAATCAGATTACAACCTACGAGCAGTACTTC.

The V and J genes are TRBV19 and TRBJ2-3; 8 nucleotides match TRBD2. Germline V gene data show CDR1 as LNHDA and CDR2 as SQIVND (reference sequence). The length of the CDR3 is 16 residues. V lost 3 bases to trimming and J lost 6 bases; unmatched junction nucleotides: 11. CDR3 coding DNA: TGTGCCAGTAGTATCCCTACCGGGGGGGCCTACGATACGCAGTATTTT. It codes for CASSIPTGGAYDTQYF.

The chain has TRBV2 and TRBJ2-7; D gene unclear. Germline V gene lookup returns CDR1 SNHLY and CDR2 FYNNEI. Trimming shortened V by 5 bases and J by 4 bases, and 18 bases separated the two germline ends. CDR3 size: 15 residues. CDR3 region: CASSLAGQSTYEQYF. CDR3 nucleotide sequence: TGTGCCAGCAGTTTGGCAGGCCAGTCCACTTACGAGCAGTACTTC.

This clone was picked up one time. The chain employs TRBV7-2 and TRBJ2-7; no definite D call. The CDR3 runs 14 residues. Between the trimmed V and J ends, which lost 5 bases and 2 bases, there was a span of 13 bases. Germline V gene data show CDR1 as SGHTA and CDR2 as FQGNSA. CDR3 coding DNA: TGTGCCAGCAGCCCAGGCCCTACTCCCTACGAGCAGTACTTC. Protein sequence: CASSPGPTPYEQYF.

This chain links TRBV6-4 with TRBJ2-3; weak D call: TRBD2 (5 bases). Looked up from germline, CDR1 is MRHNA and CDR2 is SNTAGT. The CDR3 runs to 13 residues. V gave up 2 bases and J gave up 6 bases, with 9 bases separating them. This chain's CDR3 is CASSDRRGDTQYF. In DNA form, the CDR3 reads TGTGCCAGCAGTGACCGACGCGGGGATACGCAGTATTTT.

CDR3 coding DNA: TGTGCCAGCAGTTTATCGTCTAGGGGGCCCTACTACGAGCAGTACTTC. Amino acids: CASSLSSRGPYYEQYF. The V gene is TRBV27, the J gene TRBJ2-7; 7 positions match TRBD1. There are 16 residues in the CDR3. Germline trimming cut 0 bases from V and 3 bases from J; bases unmatched to any gene: 8. Germline values: CDR1 MNHEY, CDR2 SMNVEV (reference sequence).

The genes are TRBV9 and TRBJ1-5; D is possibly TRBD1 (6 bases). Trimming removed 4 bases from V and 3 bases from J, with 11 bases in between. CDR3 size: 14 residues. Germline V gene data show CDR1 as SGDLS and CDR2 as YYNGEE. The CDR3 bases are TGTGCCAGCAGCCCCGGACAGAACAATCAGCCCCAGCATTTT. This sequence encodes CASSPGQNNQPQHF.

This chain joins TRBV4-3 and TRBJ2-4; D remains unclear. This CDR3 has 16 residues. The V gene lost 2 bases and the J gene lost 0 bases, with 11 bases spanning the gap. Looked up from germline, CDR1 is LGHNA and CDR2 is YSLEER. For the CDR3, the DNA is TGCGCCAGCAGCCAAAGCTCAACCTTAGCCAAAAACATTCAGTACTTC. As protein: CASSQSSTLAKNIQYF.

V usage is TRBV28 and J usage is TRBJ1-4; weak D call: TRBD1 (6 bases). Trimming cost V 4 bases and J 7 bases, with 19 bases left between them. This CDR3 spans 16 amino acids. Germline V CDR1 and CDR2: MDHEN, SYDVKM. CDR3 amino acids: CASSSLGGGFGEKLFF. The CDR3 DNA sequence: TGTGCCAGCAGTTCCCTAGGGGGGGGCTTCGGTGAAAAACTGTTTTTT.

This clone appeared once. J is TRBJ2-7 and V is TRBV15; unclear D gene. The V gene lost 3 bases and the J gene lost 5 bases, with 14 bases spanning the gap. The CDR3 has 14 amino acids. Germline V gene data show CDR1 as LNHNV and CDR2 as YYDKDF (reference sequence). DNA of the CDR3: TGTGCCACCAGCAGGCCCGTAATGAGCGACGAGCAGTACTTC. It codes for CATSRPVMSDEQYF.

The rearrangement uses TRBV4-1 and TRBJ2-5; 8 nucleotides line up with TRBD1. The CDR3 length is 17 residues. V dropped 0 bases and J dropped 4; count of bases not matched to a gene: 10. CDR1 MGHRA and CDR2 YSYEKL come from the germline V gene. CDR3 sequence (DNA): TGCGCCAGCAGCCAAGAGCCCAGGACAGGGAGCGGAGAGACCCAGTACTTC. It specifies CASSQEPRTGSGETQYF.

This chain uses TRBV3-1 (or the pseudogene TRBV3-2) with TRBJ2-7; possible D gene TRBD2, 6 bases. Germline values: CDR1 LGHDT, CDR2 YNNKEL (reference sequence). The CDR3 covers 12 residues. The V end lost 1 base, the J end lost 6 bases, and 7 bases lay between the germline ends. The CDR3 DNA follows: TGTGCCAGCAGCCAAGGGGGACTCGAGCAGTACTTC. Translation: CASSQGGLEQYF.

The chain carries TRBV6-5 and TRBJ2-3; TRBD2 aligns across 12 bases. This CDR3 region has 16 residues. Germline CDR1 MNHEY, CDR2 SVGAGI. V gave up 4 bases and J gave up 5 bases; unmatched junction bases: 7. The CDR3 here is CASSSPGLAGRDTQYF. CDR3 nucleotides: TGTGCCAGCAGTTCCCCCGGACTAGCGGGGCGAGATACGCAGTATTTT.

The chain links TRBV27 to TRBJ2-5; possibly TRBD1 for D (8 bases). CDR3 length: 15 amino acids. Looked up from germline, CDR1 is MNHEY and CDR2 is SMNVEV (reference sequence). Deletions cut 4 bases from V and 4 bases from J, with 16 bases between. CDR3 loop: CASSSTGGGRETQYF. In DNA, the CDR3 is TGTGCCAGCAGTTCAACAGGGGGAGGGAGAGAGACCCAGTACTTC.

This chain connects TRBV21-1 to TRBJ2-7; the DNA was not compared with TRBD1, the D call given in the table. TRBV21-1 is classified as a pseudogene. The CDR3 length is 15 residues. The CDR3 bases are TGTGCCAGCAGCGAACGACAGGGGGGACTCTACGAGCAGTACTTC. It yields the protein CASSERQGGLYEQYF.

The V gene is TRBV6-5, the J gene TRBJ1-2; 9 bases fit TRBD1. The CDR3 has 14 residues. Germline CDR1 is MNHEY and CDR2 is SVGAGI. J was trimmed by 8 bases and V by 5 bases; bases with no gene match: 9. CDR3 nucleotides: TGTGCCAGCAGTCCGGGACAGGGATCGGAAGGCTACACCTTC. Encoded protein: CASSPGQGSEGYTF.

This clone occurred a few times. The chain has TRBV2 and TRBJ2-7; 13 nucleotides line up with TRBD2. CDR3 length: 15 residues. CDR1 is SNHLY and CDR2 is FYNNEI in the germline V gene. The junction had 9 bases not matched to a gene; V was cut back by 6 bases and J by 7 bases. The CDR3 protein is CASREGLAGFGEQYF. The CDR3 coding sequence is TGTGCCAGCAGGGAGGGACTAGCGGGGTTCGGGGAGCAGTACTTC.

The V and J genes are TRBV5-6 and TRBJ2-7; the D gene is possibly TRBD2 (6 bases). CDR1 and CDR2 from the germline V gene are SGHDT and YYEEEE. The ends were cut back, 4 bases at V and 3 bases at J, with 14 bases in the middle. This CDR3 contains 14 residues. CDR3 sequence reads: CASSRNPGGYEQYF. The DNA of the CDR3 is TGTGCCAGCAGCCGAAACCCCGGGGGCTACGAGCAGTACTTC. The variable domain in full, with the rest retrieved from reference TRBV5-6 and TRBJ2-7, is DAGVTQSPTHLIKTRGQQVTLRCSPKSGHDTVSWYQQALGQGPQFIFQYYEEEERQRGNFPDRFSGHQFPNYSSELNVNALLLGDSALYLCASSRNPGGYEQYFGPGTRLTVT.